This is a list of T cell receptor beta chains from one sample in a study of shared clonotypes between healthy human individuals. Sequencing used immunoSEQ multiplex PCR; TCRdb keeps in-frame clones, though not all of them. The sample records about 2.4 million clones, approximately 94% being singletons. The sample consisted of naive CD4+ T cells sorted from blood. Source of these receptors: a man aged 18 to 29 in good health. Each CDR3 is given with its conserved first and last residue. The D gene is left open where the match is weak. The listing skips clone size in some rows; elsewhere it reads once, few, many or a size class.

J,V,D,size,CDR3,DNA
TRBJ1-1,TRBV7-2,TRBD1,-,CASSLRTGGNTEAFF,TGTGCCAGCAGCCTACGGACAGGGGGGAACACTGAAGCTTTCTTT
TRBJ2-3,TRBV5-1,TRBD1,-,CASSTTGLGTDTQYF,TGCGCCAGCAGCACGACAGGGTTGGGCACAGATACGCAGTATTTT
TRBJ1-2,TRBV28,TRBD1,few,CASSRGTGHGYTF,TGTGCCAGCAGTCGCGGGACAGGGCATGGCTACACCTTC
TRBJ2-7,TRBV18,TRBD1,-,CASSPPMGQGYEQYF,TGTGCCAGCTCACCACCGATGGGACAGGGCTACGAGCAGTACTTC
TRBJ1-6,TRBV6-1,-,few,CASTPNTNSPLHF,TGTGCCAGCACCCCGAATACAAATTCACCCCTCCACTTT
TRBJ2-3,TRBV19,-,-,CASSQPAGSTDTQYF,TGTGCCAGTAGCCAGCCAGCGGGCAGCACAGATACGCAGTATTTT
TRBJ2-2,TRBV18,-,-,CASSPGTSTGELFF,TGTGCCAGCTCACCCGGGACGTCCACCGGGGAGCTGTTTTTT
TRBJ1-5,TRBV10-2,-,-,CASRRDLSNQPQHF,TGCGCCAGCAGGCGGGACCTTAGCAATCAGCCCCAGCATTTT
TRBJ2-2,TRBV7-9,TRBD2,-,CASTRGGLANTGELFF,TGTGCCAGCACCCGCGGGGGGCTGGCGAACACCGGGGAGCTGTTTTTT
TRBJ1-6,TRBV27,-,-,CASSRSGGTYNSPLHF,TGTGCCAGCAGTCGATCGGGTGGCACCTATAATTCACCCCTCCACTTT
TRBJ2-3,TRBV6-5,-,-,CASRRGYTQYF,TGTGCCAGCAGACGCGGCTATACGCAGTATTTT
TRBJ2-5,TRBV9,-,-,CASSVEGALQETQYF,TGTGCCAGCAGCGTAGAGGGAGCGCTCCAAGAGACCCAGTACTTC
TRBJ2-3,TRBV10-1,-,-,CASSESAGSTDTQYF,TGCGCCAGCAGTGAGTCCGCAGGTAGCACAGATACGCAGTATTTT
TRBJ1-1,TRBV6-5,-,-,CAISEEGSEAFF,TGTGCCATCAGTGAGGAGGGGTCTGAAGCTTTCTTT
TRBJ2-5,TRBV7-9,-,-,CASSSTLRETQYF,TGTGCCAGCAGCTCGACACTAAGAGAGACCCAGTACTTC
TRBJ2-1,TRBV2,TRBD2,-,CASSPLAGVSDEQFF,TGTGCCAGCAGTCCACTAGCGGGAGTTTCCGATGAGCAGTTCTTC
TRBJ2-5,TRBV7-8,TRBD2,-,CASSTGLAETQYF,TGTGCCAGCAGCACGGGACTAGCGGAGACCCAGTACTTC
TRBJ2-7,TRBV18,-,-,CASSPRSSDSYEQYF,TGTGCCAGCTCACCTCGTTCTAGCGACTCCTACGAGCAGTACTTC
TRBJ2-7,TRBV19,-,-,CASSILGGPRGEQYF,TGTGCCAGTAGTATACTTGGGGGGCCCAGGGGCGAGCAGTACTTC
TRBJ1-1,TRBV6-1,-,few,CASIKGDRNTEAFF,TGTGCCAGCATCAAAGGAGACCGGAACACTGAAGCTTTCTTT
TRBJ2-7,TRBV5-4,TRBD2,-,CASRRAGGNTYEQYF,TGTGCCAGCAGAAGAGCGGGAGGCAACACCTACGAGCAGTACTTC
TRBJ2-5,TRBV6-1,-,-,CASTSRGGLETQYF,TGTGCCAGCACCTCAAGGGGGGGGTTAGAGACCCAGTACTTC
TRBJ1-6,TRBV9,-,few,CASSVGPSSYNSPLHF,TGTGCCAGCAGCGTAGGGCCGAGCTCCTATAATTCACCCCTCCACTTT
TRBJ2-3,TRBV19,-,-,CASNPAGGWTDTQYF,TGTGCCAGTAACCCAGCAGGAGGTTGGACAGATACGCAGTATTTT
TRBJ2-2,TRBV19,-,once,CASSIQGRGELFF,TGTGCCAGTAGTATACAGGGTCGGGGGGAGCTGTTTTTT
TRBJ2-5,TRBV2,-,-,CAGNREETQYF,TGTGCCGGCAACAGGGAAGAGACCCAGTACTTC
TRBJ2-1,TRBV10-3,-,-,CAISGGGNEQFF,TGTGCCATCAGTGGTGGGGGCAATGAGCAGTTCTTC
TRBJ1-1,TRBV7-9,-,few,CASSPGQRREAFF,TGTGCCAGCAGCCCCGGACAGCGACGTGAAGCTTTCTTT
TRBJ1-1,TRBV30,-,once,CAWRTEGEAFF,TGTGCCTGGAGGACCGAAGGTGAAGCTTTCTTT
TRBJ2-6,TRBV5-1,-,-,CASSLGESGANVLTF,TGCGCCAGCAGCTTGGGGGAATCTGGGGCCAACGTCCTGACTTTC
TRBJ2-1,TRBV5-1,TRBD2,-,CASSQTSGGAHEQFF,TGCGCCAGCAGCCAGACTAGCGGGGGGGCTCATGAGCAGTTCTTC
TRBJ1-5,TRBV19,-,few,CASKTAGGNQPQHF,TGTGCCAGTAAGACAGCCGGCGGCAATCAGCCCCAGCATTTT
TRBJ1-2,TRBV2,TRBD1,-,CASRGIRDRDYGYTF,TGTGCCAGCAGGGGGATCCGGGACAGGGACTATGGCTACACCTTC
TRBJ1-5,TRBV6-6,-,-,CASSESQPQHF,TGTGCCAGCAGTGAATCCCAGCCCCAGCATTTT
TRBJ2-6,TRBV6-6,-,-,CASSYDSGANVLTF,TGTGCCAGCAGTTACGACTCTGGGGCCAACGTCCTGACTTTC
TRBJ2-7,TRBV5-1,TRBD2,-,CACGGPAGGAADEQYF,TGCGCCTGCGGAGGCCCAGCGGGAGGGGCAGCTGACGAGCAGTACTTC
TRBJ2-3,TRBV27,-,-,CASSTRTDTQYF,TGTGCCAGCAGTACCCGCACAGATACGCAGTATTTT
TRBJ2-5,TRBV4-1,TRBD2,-,CASSQAEAGTSFGETQYF,TGCGCCAGCAGCCAAGCCGAGGCCGGGACTAGCTTTGGGGAGACCCAGTACTTC
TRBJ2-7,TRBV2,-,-,CASRSSAIYEQYF,TGTGCCAGCAGGTCTAGCGCTATCTACGAGCAGTACTTC
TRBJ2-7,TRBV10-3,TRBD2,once,CAISELAGLAGEEQYF,TGTGCCATCAGTGAGCTCGCGGGACTAGCGGGGGAGGAGCAGTACTTC
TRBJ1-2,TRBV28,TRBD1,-,CASRNRDRGASGYTF,TGTGCCAGCAGAAACCGGGACAGGGGGGCGTCTGGCTACACCTTC
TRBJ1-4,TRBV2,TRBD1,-,CASSEFGDRVLFF,TGTGCCAGCAGTGAATTCGGGGACAGGGTCCTGTTTTTT
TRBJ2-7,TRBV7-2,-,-,CASSLDVRRDYEQYF,TGTGCCAGCAGCTTAGATGTGCGGAGGGACTACGAGCAGTACTTC
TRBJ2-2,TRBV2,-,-,CATRVGLLHTGELFF,TGTGCGACTCGAGTAGGACTGTTACACACCGGGGAGCTGTTTTTT
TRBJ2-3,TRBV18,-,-,CASSPPPWKLSADTQYF,TGTGCCAGCTCACCACCCCCCTGGAAACTGAGCGCAGATACGCAGTATTTT
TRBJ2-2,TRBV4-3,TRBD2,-,CASSQEGVQGGPYTGELFF,TGCGCCAGCAGCCAAGAGGGAGTTCAGGGAGGGCCTTACACCGGGGAGCTGTTTTTT
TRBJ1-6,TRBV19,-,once,CASTTTSGLTNSPLHF,TGTGCCAGTACCACTACCTCGGGACTTACTAATTCACCCCTCCACTTT
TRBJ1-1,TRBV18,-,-,CASSPPGQTDQAEAFF,TGTGCCAGCTCACCGCCGGGACAAACGGATCAGGCTGAAGCTTTCTTT
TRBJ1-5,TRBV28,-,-,CASSLPLSGGIQPQHF,TGTGCCAGCAGTTTACCGTTATCGGGGGGCATTCAGCCCCAGCATTTT
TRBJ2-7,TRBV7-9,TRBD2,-,CASSLQGGGAYEQYF,TGTGCCAGCAGCTTGCAGGGCGGGGGGGCGTACGAGCAGTACTTC
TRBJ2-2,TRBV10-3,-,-,CAISQNTGELFF,TGTGCCATCAGTCAGAACACCGGGGAGCTGTTTTTT
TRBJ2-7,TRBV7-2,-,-,CASSLAGKNEQYF,TGTGCCAGCAGCTTGGCGGGAAAAAACGAGCAGTACTTC
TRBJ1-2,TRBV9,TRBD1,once,CASKGQLLIDGYTF,TGTGCCAGTAAGGGACAGCTACTTATAGATGGCTACACCTTC
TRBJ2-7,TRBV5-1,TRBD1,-,CASSQGQGGSEQYF,TGCGCCAGCAGCCAGGGACAGGGAGGGTCCGAGCAGTACTTC
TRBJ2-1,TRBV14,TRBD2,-,CASSQVGTSGYPGEQFF,TGTGCCAGCAGCCAAGTAGGTACTAGCGGGTATCCTGGTGAGCAGTTCTTC
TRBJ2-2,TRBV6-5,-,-,CASSYRPMGAGELFF,TGTGCCAGCAGTTACCGGCCAATGGGTGCCGGGGAGCTGTTTTTT